The 23 T cell receptor beta chains reported below all come from one sample, sequenced in a study of T cell responses to AZD1222 COVID-19 vaccine. This table comes from immunoSEQ multiplex PCR, and its TCRdb copy is limited to in-frame clones, with some not included. Here the sample spans around 100,000 clones, around nine tenths being singletons. This specimen consisted of peripheral blood, obtained on day 0 of AZD1222 vaccination. These receptors were collected from an adult in good health.

The chain carries TRBV6-4 and TRBJ1-2; D ambiguous. The CDR3 length is 14 residues. Germline V gene lookup returns CDR1 MRHNA and CDR2 SNTAGT. Trimming stripped 6 bases from V and 8 bases from J, with 19 bases between. Here the CDR3 reads CASSAHRACMGYTF. The CDR3 DNA sequence: TGTGCCAGCAGCGCCCATAGGGCCTGCATGGGCTACACCTTC.

The chain carries TRBV5-4 and TRBJ2-3, with 7 bases matching TRBD2. CDR3 length equals 14 residues. Losses at the gene ends were 5 bases for V and 4 bases for J; bases not matched to a gene: 7. In germline, CDR1 is SGHNT, CDR2 YYREEE (reference sequence). CDR3 sequence reads: CASREELASDTQYF. In DNA form, the CDR3 reads TGTGCCAGCAGAGAAGAACTAGCGTCAGATACGCAGTATTTT.

V is TRBV5-1 and J is TRBJ2-3; D might be TRBD1 (5 bases). V lost 1 base to trimming and J lost 1 base, with 7 bases between them. CDR1 is SGHRS, CDR2 YFSETQ, per germline. The CDR3 has 14 amino acids. CDR3 protein: CASSLLGGTDTQYF. For the CDR3, the DNA is TGCGCCAGCAGCTTGCTAGGGGGCACAGATACGCAGTATTTT.

This chain joins TRBV6-5 and TRBJ1-2, with TRBD1 identical over 8 bases. This CDR3 has 16 amino acids. V lost 0 bases to trimming and J lost 7 bases; unmatched junction nucleotides: 10. The germline V gene encodes CDR1 MNHEY and CDR2 SVGAGI. The CDR3 loop reads CASSYSPGQAQSGYTF. The CDR3 nucleotides read TGTGCCAGCAGTTACTCTCCGGGACAGGCACAGTCTGGCTACACCTTC.

In its sample, this clone is large. CDR3: CASSLAPGTSMSSGANVLTF. CDR3 nucleotides: TGTGCCAGCAGCTTAGCCCCTGGGACTTCGATGAGCTCTGGGGCCAACGTCCTGACTTTC. This chain joins TRBV7-8 and TRBJ2-6; possibly TRBD2 for D (6 bases). From germline, CDR1 is SGHVS and CDR2 FQNEAQ. The CDR3 is 20 amino acids. Trimming shortened V by 0 bases and J by 0 bases, and 18 bases separated the two germline ends.

This clone was detected only once. This chain uses TRBV10-3 with TRBJ2-5, with TRBD1 as a possible D gene (5 bases). The germline V and J ends were trimmed by 10 bases and 4 bases, with 13 bases remaining between them. CDR1 and CDR2 (germline): ENHRY, SYGVKD. The CDR3 totals 12 residues. The CDR3 reads CATARDRETQYF. The CDR3 nucleotides are TGTGCCACCGCCAGGGATCGAGAGACCCAGTACTTC.

This clone was seen a few times. V is TRBV28 and J is TRBJ1-5, with D perhaps TRBD1 (6 bases). With 5 bases removed from V and 6 bases from J, the gap between germline ends came to 11 bases. Germline CDR1 and CDR2: MDHEN and SYDVKM. This CDR3 has 13 amino acids. CDR3 region: CASSNDRSQPQHF. The CDR3 nucleotides read TGTGCCAGCAGTAACGACAGGAGTCAGCCCCAGCATTTT.

The chain is built from TRBV5-4 and TRBJ1-3; D not resolved. The CDR3 extends over 16 amino acids. Germline assignment: CDR1 SGHNT and CDR2 YYREEE (reference sequence). Trimming removed 4 bases from V and 4 bases from J, with 18 bases in between. CDR3 nucleotides: TGTGCCAGCAGCCCAGACGGCGGATTGGCGGGAAACACCATATATTTT. This gives the protein CASSPDGGLAGNTIYF.

V and J are TRBV7-2 and TRBJ2-1; D unclear. There are 14 residues in the CDR3. V lost 1 base and J lost 3, with 7 bases in between. Germline V gene lookup returns CDR1 SGHTA and CDR2 FQGNSA. Here the CDR3 DNA reads TGTGCCAGCAGCTTAGAGTCTGACTACAATGAGCAGTTCTTC. Encoded protein: CASSLESDYNEQFF.

V and J are TRBV6-1 and TRBJ1-4, with D hard to call. Looked up from germline, CDR1 is MNHNS and CDR2 is SASEGT. The CDR3 is 13 amino acids. V lost 1 base and J 7 bases, leaving 7 bases between the germline ends. The CDR3 nucleotides are TGTGCCAGCAGTGAAGATGACACTGAAAAACTGTTTTTT. Amino acids: CASSEDDTEKLFF.

In DNA, the CDR3 is TGTGCCAGCAGTCGGACCTCAGACTATGGCTACACCTTC. It specifies CASSRTSDYGYTF. The V call is TRBV28, the J call TRBJ1-2; D unresolved. CDR1 MDHEN and CDR2 SYDVKM come from the germline V gene. This CDR3 region has 13 residues. V gave up 5 bases and J gave up 3 bases, with 10 bases separating them.

V usage is TRBV6-4 and J usage is TRBJ1-5; 9 bases line up with TRBD1. Germline-derived CDR1 and CDR2 are MRHNA and SNTAGT. Trimming cost V 6 bases and J 6 bases; bases outside gene matches: 3. The CDR3 consists of 13 residues. CDR3 sequence reads: CASSPGQGQPQHF. The CDR3 DNA follows: TGTGCCAGCAGCCCGGGACAGGGTCAGCCCCAGCATTTT.

V usage is TRBV19 and J usage is TRBJ2-7, with D possibly being TRBD2 (7 bases). Trimming stripped 3 bases from V and 3 bases from J, with 12 bases between. Looked up from germline, CDR1 is LNHDA and CDR2 is SQIVND (reference sequence). The CDR3 spans 14 residues. CDR3 in amino acids: CASSMGGGNYEQYF. As DNA, the CDR3 is TGTGCCAGTAGTATGGGCGGGGGCAACTACGAGCAGTACTTC.

The chain combines TRBV7-9 with TRBJ2-2, with D possibly TRBD1 on 6 matching bases. V was clipped by 8 bases and J by 4 bases, with 20 bases between them. The CDR3 consists of 16 residues. From germline, CDR1 is SEHNR and CDR2 FQNEAQ (reference sequence). The CDR3 reads CASESPVIGGTGELFF. CDR3 coding DNA: TGTGCCAGCGAATCCCCCGTGATAGGGGGCACCGGGGAGCTGTTTTTT.

This sequence joins TRBV7-6 and TRBJ2-3, with D tentatively TRBD1 or TRBD2 (5 bases each). Germline CDR1 and CDR2: SGHVS and FNYEAQ. V lost 1 base and J 5 bases, leaving 10 bases between the germline ends. The CDR3 consists of 14 residues. CDR3 loop: CASSLDGGGDTQYF. For the CDR3, the DNA is TGTGCCAGCAGCTTAGATGGGGGTGGAGATACGCAGTATTTT.

The chain joins TRBV6-5 to TRBJ1-1; TRBD1 matches 7 bases. The CDR3 is 16 residues long. Germline lookup yields CDR1 MNHEY and CDR2 SVGAGI. Trimming at V came to 4 bases and at J to 0 bases, leaving 8 bases not matched to a gene. CDR3 DNA sequence: TGTGCCAGCAGTTCCCGGGACAGTAGCATGAACACTGAAGCTTTCTTT. This codes for CASSSRDSSMNTEAFF.

The chain uses TRBV11-2 and TRBJ1-2; 9 bases fit TRBD1. Germline lookup yields CDR1 SGHAT and CDR2 FQNNGV. V shed 1 base, J shed 5 bases, and the junction held 8 bases outside the gene matches. This CDR3 is 16 amino acids long. The CDR3 sequence is CASSLVGTGLSYGYTF. The CDR3 DNA is TGTGCCAGCAGCTTAGTTGGGACAGGGTTGTCTTATGGCTACACCTTC. The full variable domain, in which reference TRBV11-2 and TRBJ1-2 provide the parts outside the CDR3, is EAGVAQSPRYKIIEKRQSVAFWCNPISGHATLYWYQQILGQGPKLLIQFQNNGVVDDSQLPKDRFSAERLKGVDSTLKIQPAKLEDSAVYLCASSLVGTGLSYGYTFGSGTRLTVV.

The gene calls are TRBV6-5 and TRBJ1-2, with 9 bases identical to TRBD1. The CDR3 sequence is 13 residues long. Trimming at V came to 10 bases and at J to 7 bases, leaving 10 bases not matched to a gene. Germline loops: CDR1 MNHEY, CDR2 SVGAGI. This CDR3 reads CATQSGQGIGYTF. The CDR3 DNA reads TGTGCCACCCAATCGGGACAGGGAATTGGCTACACCTTC.

The J gene is TRBJ2-7, the V gene TRBV19; 12 positions agree with TRBD1. This CDR3 has 13 amino acids. V shed 4 bases, J shed 6 bases, and the junction held 1 base outside the gene matches. Germline CDR1 reads LNHDA; CDR2 reads SQIVND (reference sequence). CDR3 in DNA: TGTGCCAGTAGTAGGGACAGGGGGCCCGAGCAGTACTTC. Encoded protein: CASSRDRGPEQYF.

The V call is TRBV9, the J call TRBJ2-2; no reliable D call. CDR3 length equals 12 residues. The germline gives CDR1 SGDLS, CDR2 YYNGEE. Trimming pared 4 bases from V and 2 bases from J, leaving 3 bases between. The CDR3 here is CASSLNTGELFF. The CDR3 DNA is TGTGCCAGCAGCCTAAACACCGGGGAGCTGTTTTTT.

This chain links TRBV7-9 with TRBJ1-2; D call uncertain. Looked up from germline, CDR1 is SEHNR and CDR2 is FQNEAQ (reference sequence). The CDR3 consists of 13 residues. Trimming pared 4 bases from V and 0 bases from J, leaving 6 bases between. This CDR3 reads CASSSPPNYGYTF. Here the CDR3 DNA reads TGTGCCAGCAGCTCCCCTCCTAACTATGGCTACACCTTC.

The chain couples TRBV6-5 to TRBJ2-2; 8 bases agree with TRBD1. The CDR3 has 15 residues. Losses at the gene ends were 7 bases for V and 7 bases for J; bases not matched to a gene: 11. The germline CDR1 and CDR2 sequences are MNHEY and SVGAGI. The CDR3 here is CASNPTRGQVGELFF. The CDR3 DNA sequence: TGTGCCAGCAACCCGACCAGGGGGCAGGTCGGGGAGCTGTTTTTT.

The chain links TRBV6-5 to TRBJ2-1; TRBD1 aligns across 7 bases. The germline V gene encodes CDR1 MNHEY and CDR2 SVGAGI. The CDR3 has 15 residues. The ends lost 6 bases at V and 5 bases at J; junction bases unmatched: 10. As DNA, the CDR3 is TGTGCCAGCAGCTTAACAGGGGTGATACACAATGAGCAGTTCTTC. This gives the protein CASSLTGVIHNEQFF.